This T cell receptor (beta chain) was sequenced during a study of blood T cell repertoires in COVID-19 (dated by TCRdb to 2018 to 2021). Context from the whole study: Collaborator samples came from the United States, Italy and Spain and covered acute and convalescent phases of COVID-19. The prospective study material was composed of cDNA or gDNA derived from T cells, B-cell-depleted T cells, or PBMCs. Deeply sampled blood TCRbeta repertoires from subjects exposed to, actively infected with, or recovered from COVID-19 were included in the dataset. The repertoires were released in a freely available public database meant as a resource for research on the immune response to SARS-CoV-2. Samples were obtained from the ongoing ImmuneRACE study (first 160 participants) and from 1,254 subjects provided by 6 global collaborators. A de-identified subject ID, COVID-19 status, age in years and sex were almost always included in the sample metadata. Where available, HLA class I and class II types were obtained from metadata supplied by the sample provider rather than from assay-based typing. General study outcomes and caveats: How much clinical and demographic metadata was included differed by source and by participant, and the metadata was provided uncurated.

The immunoSEQ Assay, a bias-controlled multiplex PCR, was used to amplify TCRbeta CDR3 regions from genomic DNA. For the original study's pipeline: The number of nucleated cells in each sample was estimated from the amplification of reference gene primers within the assay. To quantify the absolute abundance of each unique TCRbeta CDR3 rearrangement, sequence reads were collapsed and filtered. For each sample, productive Simpson clonality was calculated as the square root of Simpson's diversity index across productive rearrangements. Drawn from immuneACCESS, this table holds only the in-frame rearrangements with V and J called that TCRdb kept. Clones are partly lost; checked studies trace under half to an unresolved V gene and leave the rest unexplained. V and J calls and clone size come straight from that table; D and trimming were deduced from the DNA. A total of about 230,000 clones appear in this sample, over 75% of them only once. The ten most abundant clones make up roughly a sixth of the sample.

Enrolling through a virtual design, the prospective study's participants ranged in age from roughly 18 to 95 years and lived across 20 to 25 United States geographic areas. In the prospective study, participants were assigned to cohorts based on the clinical history participants reported in a screening survey and a study questionnaire. ImmuneRACE Cohort 3 recovered participants were defined by two consecutive negative NP/OP PCR tests, healthcare professional clearance, or symptom resolution. Mobile phlebotomists in the prospective study collected whole blood, serum and a nasopharyngeal or oropharyngeal swab from every participant. Prospective study participants could optionally give additional blood draws and questionnaires over an approximately 2-month period. Blood samples from the prospective study were shipped frozen or at room temperature prior to DNA extraction. Reading the germline V gene (reference sequence) gives CDR1 MNHEY and CDR2 SMNVEV. V and J lose 5 bases and 2 bases, and a span of 14 bases separates them. Its CDR3 holds 15 amino acids, cysteine through phenylalanine. The DNA shown is the 45-base CDR3, in frame from base 1.

Turning to this clone: Its antigen specificity is not known. There are no base qualities to consult, and no much larger clone falls within one base.

The chain employs TRBV27 and TRBJ2-3; the best D guess is TRBD2, with 6 bases matching. Sequencing was carried out using PBMCs or T cells enriched from blood (not recorded which). The origin of this receptor is a man aged 18 to 29 who had recovered from COVID-19. The CDR3 in this case is CASSKAGPFTDTQYF. The nucleotide sequence reads TGTGCCAGCAGTAAAGCGGGCCCTTTCACAGATACGCAGTATTTT.